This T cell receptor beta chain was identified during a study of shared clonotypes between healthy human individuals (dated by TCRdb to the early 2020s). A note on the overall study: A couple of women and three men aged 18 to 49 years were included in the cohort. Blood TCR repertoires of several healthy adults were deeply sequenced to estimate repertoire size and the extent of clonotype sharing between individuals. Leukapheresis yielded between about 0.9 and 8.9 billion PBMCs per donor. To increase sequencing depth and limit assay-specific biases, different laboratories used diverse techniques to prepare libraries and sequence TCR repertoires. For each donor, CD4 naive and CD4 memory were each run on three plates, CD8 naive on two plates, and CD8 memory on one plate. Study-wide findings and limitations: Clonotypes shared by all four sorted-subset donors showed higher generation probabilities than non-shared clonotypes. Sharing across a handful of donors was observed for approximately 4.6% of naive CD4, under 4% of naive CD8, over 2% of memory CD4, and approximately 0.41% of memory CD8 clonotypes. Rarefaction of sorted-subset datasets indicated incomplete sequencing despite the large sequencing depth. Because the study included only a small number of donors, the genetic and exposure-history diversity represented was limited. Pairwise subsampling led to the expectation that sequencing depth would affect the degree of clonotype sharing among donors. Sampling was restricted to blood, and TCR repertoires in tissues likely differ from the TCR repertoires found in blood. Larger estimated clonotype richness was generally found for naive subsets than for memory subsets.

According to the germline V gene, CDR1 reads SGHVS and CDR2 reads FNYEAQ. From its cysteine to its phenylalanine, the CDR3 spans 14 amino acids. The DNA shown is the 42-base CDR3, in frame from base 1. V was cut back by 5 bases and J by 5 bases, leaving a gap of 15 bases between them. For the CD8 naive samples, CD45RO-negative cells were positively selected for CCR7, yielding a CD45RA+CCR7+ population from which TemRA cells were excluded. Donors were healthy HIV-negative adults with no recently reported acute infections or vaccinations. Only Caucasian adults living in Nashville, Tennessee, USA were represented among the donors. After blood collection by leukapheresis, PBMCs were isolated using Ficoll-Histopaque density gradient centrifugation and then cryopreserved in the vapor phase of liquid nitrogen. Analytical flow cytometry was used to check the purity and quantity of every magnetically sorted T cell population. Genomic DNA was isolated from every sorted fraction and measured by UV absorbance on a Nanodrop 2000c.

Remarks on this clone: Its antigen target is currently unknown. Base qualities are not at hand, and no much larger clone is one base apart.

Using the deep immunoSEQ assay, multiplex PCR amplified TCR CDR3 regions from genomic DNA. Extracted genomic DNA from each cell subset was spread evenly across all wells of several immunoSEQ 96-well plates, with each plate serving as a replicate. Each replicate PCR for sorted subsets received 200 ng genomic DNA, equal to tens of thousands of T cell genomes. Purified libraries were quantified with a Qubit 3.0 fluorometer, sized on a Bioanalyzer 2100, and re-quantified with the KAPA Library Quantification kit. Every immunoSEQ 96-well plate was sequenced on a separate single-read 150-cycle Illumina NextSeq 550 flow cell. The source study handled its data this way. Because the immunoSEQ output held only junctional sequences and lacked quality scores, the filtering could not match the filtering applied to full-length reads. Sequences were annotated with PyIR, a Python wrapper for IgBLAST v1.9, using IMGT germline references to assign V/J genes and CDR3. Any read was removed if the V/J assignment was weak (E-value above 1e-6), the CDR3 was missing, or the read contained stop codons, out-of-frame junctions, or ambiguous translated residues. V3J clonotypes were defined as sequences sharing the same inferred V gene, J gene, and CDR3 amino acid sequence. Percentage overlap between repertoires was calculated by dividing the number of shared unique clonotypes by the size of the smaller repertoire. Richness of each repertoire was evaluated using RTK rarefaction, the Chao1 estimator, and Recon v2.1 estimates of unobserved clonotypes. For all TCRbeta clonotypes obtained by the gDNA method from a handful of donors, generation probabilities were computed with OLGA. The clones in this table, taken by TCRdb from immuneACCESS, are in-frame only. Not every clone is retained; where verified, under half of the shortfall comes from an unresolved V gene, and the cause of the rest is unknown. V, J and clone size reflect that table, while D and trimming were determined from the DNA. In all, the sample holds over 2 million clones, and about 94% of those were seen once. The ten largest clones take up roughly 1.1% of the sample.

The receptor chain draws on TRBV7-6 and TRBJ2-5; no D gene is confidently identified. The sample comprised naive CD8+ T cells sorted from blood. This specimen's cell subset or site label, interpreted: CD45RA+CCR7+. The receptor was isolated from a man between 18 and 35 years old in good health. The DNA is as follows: TGTGCCAGCAGCGTCCTCGTTAGTGGCGAGACCCAGTACTTC. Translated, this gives CASSVLVSGETQYF.